The 19 T cell receptor beta chains below all came from one sample that was sequenced in a study of shared clonotypes between healthy human individuals. Naive CD8 cells comprised CD45RO-negative, CCR7-positively selected cells, excluding terminally differentiated effector memory CD45RA+ cells. Repertoires were generated with immunoSEQ multiplex PCR, while TCRdb's copy carries only in-frame clones and drops some. The sample holds more than 550,000 clones; roughly nine tenths are singletons and the top ten take 24%. Source material: naive CD8+ T cells sorted from blood. The source of these receptors is a man aged 30 to 45 in good health.

The sample holds one count of this clone. The chain is built from TRBV9 and TRBJ2-1; perhaps D is TRBD1 or TRBD2 (6 bases each). This CDR3 has 15 amino acids. Trimming removed 4 bases from V and 8 bases from J, with 19 bases in between. Looked up from germline, CDR1 is SGDLS and CDR2 is YYNGEE. CDR3 bases: TGTGCCAGCAGCCCCACTGGGGGCGGGAATCATGAGCAGTTCTTC. Translating gives CASSPTGGGNHEQFF.

The J gene is TRBJ1-2, the V gene TRBV5-1; D might be TRBD1 (6 bases). The V end was cut by 3 bases, the J end by 7 bases, with 10 bases between. Per the germline V gene, CDR1 is SGHRS and CDR2 is YFSETQ. The CDR3 contains 12 residues. CDR3 protein: CASSSTGLGYTF. For the CDR3, the DNA is TGCGCCAGCAGCTCAACAGGGCTTGGCTACACCTTC. Filled out from reference TRBV5-1 and TRBJ1-2, the complete variable domain reads KAGVTQTPRYLIKTRGQQVTLSCSPISGHRSVSWYQQTPGQGLQFLFEYFSETQRNKGNFPGRFSGRQFSNSRSEMNVSTLELGDSALYLCASSSTGLGYTFGSGTRLTVV.

This chain connects TRBV7-9 to TRBJ2-1, with 9 bases aligning to TRBD2. V gave up 1 base and J gave up 6 bases; unmatched junction bases: 4. The CDR3 spans 15 residues. Germline V gene data show CDR1 as SEHNR and CDR2 as FQNEAQ (reference sequence). The CDR3 nucleotides read TGTGCCAGCAGCTTAGTAGCGGGAGCGATCAATGAGCAGTTCTTC. Its protein is CASSLVAGAINEQFF.

This chain links TRBV20-1 with TRBJ2-1; D might be TRBD2 (6 bases). The V end lost 0 bases, the J end lost 9 bases, and 6 bases lay between the germline ends. Germline CDR1 reads DFQATT; CDR2 reads SNEGSKA (reference sequence). This CDR3 has 11 residues. In DNA, the CDR3 is TGCAGTGCTAGAGAGCGGGGTGAGCAGTTCTTC. Protein: CSARERGEQFF.

The chain uses TRBV15 and TRBJ1-3; possibly TRBD1 for D (5 bases). Germline loops: CDR1 LNHNV, CDR2 YYDKDF (reference sequence). The CDR3 is made up of 16 amino acids. V was shortened by 0 bases and J by 0 bases, with 9 bases between the two germline ends. CDR3 region: CATSRESGFSGNTIYF. In DNA form, the CDR3 reads TGTGCCACCAGCAGAGAGTCAGGGTTCTCTGGAAACACCATATATTTT.

This clone occurred once. The rearrangement uses TRBV29-1 and TRBJ2-7, with D possibly called TRBD1 or TRBD2 (5 bases each). CDR1 and CDR2 (germline): SQVTM, ANQGSEA. The CDR3 has 11 residues. V gave up 5 bases and J gave up 6 bases, with 11 bases separating them. In nucleotides, the CDR3 is TGCAGCGTTCGGGACCTCGGCGAGCAGTACTTC. Protein sequence: CSVRDLGEQYF.

The J gene is TRBJ2-3, the V gene TRBV2, with 8 bases matching TRBD2. Germline-derived CDR1 and CDR2 are SNHLY and FYNNEI. This CDR3 comprises 15 residues. Trimming at V came to 7 bases and at J to 5 bases, leaving 11 bases not matched to a gene. The CDR3 loop is CASTRVAGGLDTQYF. CDR3 nucleotides: TGTGCCAGCACGAGAGTGGCGGGAGGATTAGATACGCAGTATTTT.

The chain recombines TRBV9 with TRBJ2-3; 7 nucleotides agree with TRBD1. V lost 4 bases and J lost 11; bases outside the gene matches: 7. Germline assignment: CDR1 SGDLS and CDR2 YYNGEE. The CDR3 extends over 12 amino acids. Here the CDR3 reads CASSPRDREQYF. The DNA of the CDR3 is TGTGCCAGCAGCCCCCGGGACAGAGAGCAGTATTTT.

The chain joins TRBV6-4 to TRBJ1-5; 7 bases are a match to TRBD1. This CDR3 is 19 amino acids long. Looked up from germline, CDR1 is MRHNA and CDR2 is SNTAGT. Trimming removed 4 bases from V and 1 base from J; junction bases left unmatched: 16. The CDR3, as DNA: TGTGCCAGCAGTGGCGACTACGATACAGGGGACTTGAGCAATCAGCCCCAGCATTTT. Translation: CASSGDYDTGDLSNQPQHF.

Worth noting for this clone: The same CDR3 arises from other DNA sequences in this sample as well. The chain combines TRBV27 with TRBJ2-2; perhaps TRBD2 as D (6 bases). CDR1 is MNHEY and CDR2 is SMNVEV in the germline V gene (reference sequence). This CDR3 region has 14 residues. Deletions cut 5 bases from V and 1 base from J, with 8 bases between. The CDR3 DNA follows: TGTGCCAGCAGTCCCGGGGGGAACACCGGGGAGCTGTTTTTT. This codes for CASSPGGNTGELFF.

The chain has TRBV2 and TRBJ2-2, with D uncertain. This CDR3 is built from 14 residues. V lost 1 base, J lost 1 base, and 4 bases lay in between. CDR1 SNHLY and CDR2 FYNNEI come from the germline V gene. This chain's CDR3 is CASSEEWNTGELFF. The CDR3 nucleotides read TGTGCCAGCAGTGAAGAGTGGAACACCGGGGAGCTGTTTTTT.

The J gene is TRBJ1-2, the V gene TRBV27; maybe TRBD1 (5 bases). Trimming cost V 5 bases and J 4 bases, with 17 bases left between them. Per germline, CDR1 MNHEY and CDR2 SMNVEV (reference sequence). The CDR3 is made up of 15 amino acids. CDR3 in DNA: TGTGCCAGCAGTCCCTCCGGGGGTGGTGGCTATGGCTACACCTTC. Translated: CASSPSGGGGYGYTF.

The DNA for the CDR3 is TGTGCCAGCAGCTCTGGAGCGGCGGGACGGAGGAATCAGCCCCAGCATTTT. Residues: CASSSGAAGRRNQPQHF. The V gene is TRBV28, the J gene TRBJ1-5, with a tentative D call TRBD1 (5 bases). Trimming removed 6 bases at V and 4 bases at J, with 22 bases between. In germline, CDR1 is MDHEN, CDR2 SYDVKM. The CDR3 runs to 17 residues.

On this clone: The same CDR3 is also encoded by other DNA sequences in this sample. The DNA of the CDR3 is TGTGCCAGCAGTCCGGGACTAGCCTCCTACGAGCAGTACTTC. Translating it yields CASSPGLASYEQYF. The chain combines TRBV27 with TRBJ2-7, with 9 bases matching TRBD2. The length of the CDR3 is 14 residues. Looked up from germline, CDR1 is MNHEY and CDR2 is SMNVEV (reference sequence). With 5 bases clipped from V and 0 bases from J, the junction kept 2 bases outside the gene matches.

V is TRBV29-1 and J is TRBJ2-2; D may be TRBD1 (6 bases). V was shortened by 0 bases and J by 5 bases, with 10 bases between the two germline ends. The CDR3 extends over 14 amino acids. Germline values: CDR1 SQVTM, CDR2 ANQGSEA. CDR3 protein: CSVEEAQGTGELFF. CDR3 nucleotides: TGCAGCGTTGAAGAAGCACAGGGAACCGGGGAGCTGTTTTTT.

In this sample, this clone turned up once. Here the CDR3 reads CASSFRGGGTYEQYF. The CDR3 coding sequence is TGTGCCAGCAGTTTCCGGGGGGGTGGGACCTACGAGCAGTACTTC. The chain links TRBV7-8 to TRBJ2-7; TRBD2 agrees at 8 bases. CDR3 length: 15 residues. Germline values: CDR1 SGHVS, CDR2 FQNEAQ. Losses at the gene ends were 6 bases for V and 2 bases for J; bases not matched to a gene: 9.

Concerning this clone: This sample also contains other DNA sequences that code for the same CDR3. This chain connects TRBV9 to TRBJ2-3; D uncertain. Germline CDR1 reads SGDLS; CDR2 reads YYNGEE. V was cut by 2 bases and J by 0 bases, with 1 base left in between. This CDR3 spans 12 amino acids. CDR3 residues: CASSVSTDTQYF. The CDR3 nucleotides read TGTGCCAGCAGCGTTAGCACAGATACGCAGTATTTT.

V usage is TRBV29-1 and J usage is TRBJ2-1, with a tentative D call TRBD2 (6 bases). The V end lost 1 base, the J end lost 4 bases, and 23 bases lay between the germline ends. CDR3 length: 18 residues. From germline, CDR1 is SQVTM and CDR2 ANQGSEA. The CDR3 loop reads CSVEVGAMGLLFYNEQFF. The CDR3 nucleotides read TGCAGCGTTGAAGTTGGGGCTATGGGACTTTTGTTTTACAATGAGCAGTTCTTC.

The sample holds one count of this clone. V is TRBV5-1 and J is TRBJ1-1; D not certain. This CDR3 spans 11 amino acids. V lost 5 bases, J lost 8 bases, and 10 bases lay in between. The V gene's germline CDR1 is SGHRS and CDR2 YFSETQ. In nucleotides, the CDR3 is TGCGCCAGCAGTGATGACAAGGAAGCTTTCTTT. It codes for CASSDDKEAFF.